This T cell receptor beta chain was obtained from a study of beta chain features in type 1 diabetes. Notes on the study in general: There was no resolution here of whether HLA type influences TCRB rearrangement.

The V gene's germline CDR1 is LNHNV and CDR2 YYDKDF (reference sequence). The CDR3 has 15 residues. V lost 5 bases to trimming and J lost 1 base, with 13 bases between them. As every portion of the isolated RNA was reverse transcribed, the sequencing read expressed TCRB transcripts. Repertoires were generated with immunoSEQ multiplex PCR, while TCRdb's copy carries only in-frame clones and drops some. The data show 970,000 or so clones, with around a sixth seen just once and about 0.02% held by the top ten. Via the markers CD45RO/CCR7/CD25/CD127/CD95/CD27, stem cell-like memory, regulatory, central memory and naive CD4+ cells were sorted. In this sample, this clone turned up a few times. The target antigen is unknown.

This receptor was taken from a woman between 18 and 29 years old in good health. The sample comprised naive CD4+ T cells from blood. This rearrangement joins TRBV15 to TRBJ2-3; tentative D call: TRBD2 (5 bases). The CDR3 nucleotides are TGTGCCACCAGCCCTCGGACTGTAGGCACAGATACGCAGTATTTT. It yields the protein CATSPRTVGTDTQYF.